The clone carrying this T cell receptor (beta chain) was seen a few times. Its antigen remains unknown. The record originates from a study of T cells after yellow fever vaccination. Across the whole study: Each low-cell-number fraction was prepared by means of SMART-Seq v4 Ultra Low Input.

V lost 5 bases, J lost 7 bases, and 12 bases stayed unmatched. The CDR3 totals 16 residues. TCRdb analysed the 5' RACE reads with MiXCR anew, one entry per CDR3 protein. The sample includes hundreds of thousands of distinct CDR3 sequences, roughly 3.5% of them seen just once. Study-wide results and limits: Weaker, the secondary response had a peak occurring faster, on day 5 versus 15. Repertoires obtained by FACS sorting could include abundant clonotypes that entered as contaminants from the bulk population.

The chain carries TRBV12-3 or TRBV12-4 and TRBJ2-7, with 12 bases lining up with TRBD2. The sequences come from PBMCs, collected on the day of the yellow fever booster vaccination. This TCR was sampled from a man younger than 30 who received the YFV17D yellow fever vaccine. CDR3 sequence reads: CASSPWGLAGREEQYF. CDR3 coding DNA: TGTGCCAGCAGTCCCTGGGGACTAGCGGGCCGGGAAGAGCAGTACTTC.